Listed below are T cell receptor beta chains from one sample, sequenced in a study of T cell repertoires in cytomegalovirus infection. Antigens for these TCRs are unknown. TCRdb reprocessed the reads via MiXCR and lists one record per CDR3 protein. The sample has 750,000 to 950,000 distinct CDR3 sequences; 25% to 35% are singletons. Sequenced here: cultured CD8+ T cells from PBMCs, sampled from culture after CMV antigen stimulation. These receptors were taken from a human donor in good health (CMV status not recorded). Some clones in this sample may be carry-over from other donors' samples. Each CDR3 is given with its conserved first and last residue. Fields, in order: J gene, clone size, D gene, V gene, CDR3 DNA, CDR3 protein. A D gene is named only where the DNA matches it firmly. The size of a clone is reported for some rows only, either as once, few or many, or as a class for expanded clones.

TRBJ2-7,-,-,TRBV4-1,TGCGCCAGCAGCCAAGGCGGGACGGCTTCCTACGAGCAGTACTTC,CASSQGGTASYEQYF
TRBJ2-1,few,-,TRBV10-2,TGCGCCAGCAGTGAATCGGGTGGGTCCAATGAGCAGTTCTTC,CASSESGGSNEQFF
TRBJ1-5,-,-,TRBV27,TGTGCCAGCAGTTTAGTGGCGTATAGCAATCAGCCCCAGCATTTT,CASSLVAYSNQPQHF
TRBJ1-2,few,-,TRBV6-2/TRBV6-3,TGTGCCAGCAGTTTCCTGAGCCCGACGGACTATGGCTACACCTTC,CASSFLSPTDYGYTF
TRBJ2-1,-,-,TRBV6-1,TGTGCCAGCAGTGAAAATGCGGGTTGGAATGAGCAGTTCTTC,CASSENAGWNEQFF
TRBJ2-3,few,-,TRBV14,TGTGCCAGCAGCCAAGAAGGACCAGATACGCAGTATTTT,CASSQEGPDTQYF
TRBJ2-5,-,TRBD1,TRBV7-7,TGTGCTAGCAGCTTATCCTGGGGGACAGGGGCCCAAGAGACCCAGTACTTC,CASSLSWGTGAQETQYF
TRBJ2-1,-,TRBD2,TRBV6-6,TGTGCCAGCAGTTACTCACTTAGCGGGGGGCTACGCTCCTACAATGAGCAGTTCTTC,CASSYSLSGGLRSYNEQFF
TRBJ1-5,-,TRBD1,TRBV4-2,TGTGCCAGCAGCCAAGATCCAACAGGGGGCATCAATCAGCCCCAGCATTTT,CASSQDPTGGINQPQHF
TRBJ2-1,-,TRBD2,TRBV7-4,TGTGCCAGCGACATTAGCGGGGGGGGATCTGAGCAGTTCTTC,CASDISGGGSEQFF
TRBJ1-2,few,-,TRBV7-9,TGTGCCAGCAGCCAAGGGGGGGGCCTGGGCTACACCTTC,CASSQGGGLGYTF
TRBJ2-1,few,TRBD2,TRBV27,TGTGCCACCAGCGGGGGGCGAAACAATGAGCAGTTCTTC,CATSGGRNNEQFF
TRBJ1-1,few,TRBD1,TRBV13,TGTGCCAGCAGCTCCGGACAGGGTCTTCTGGCTGAAGCTTTCTTT,CASSSGQGLLAEAFF
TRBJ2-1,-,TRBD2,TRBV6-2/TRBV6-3,TGTGCCAGCCTTAGCGGGGGCTATTACAATGAGCAGTTCTTC,CASLSGGYYNEQFF
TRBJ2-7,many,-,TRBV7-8,TGTGCCAGCAGCTTAGTACAGGGTTCCTACGAGCAGTACTTC,CASSLVQGSYEQYF